This paragraph reports one T cell receptor (beta chain). The V and J ends lost 5 bases and 3 bases, in that order; junction bases with no gene match: 6. The CDR3 totals 15 residues. CDR1 and CDR2 from the germline V gene are SGHTA and FQGNSA. Sequenced by immunoSEQ multiplex PCR; TCRdb stores in-frame clones only, minus some. The data show 35,000 to 40,000 clones, 87% seen once. The sample comes from a study of blood T cell repertoires in COVID-19. Study background: Acute and convalescent COVID-19 specimens originated in the United States, Italy and Spain. The analysed material was cDNA or gDNA that came from T cells, B-cell-depleted T cells, or PBMCs.

This TCR was recovered from a man aged 55 to 70 with COVID-19, enrolled during active disease. The chain is built from TRBV7-2 and TRBJ2-7; TRBD2 matches at 11 bases. The sample comprised peripheral blood. The CDR3 loop is CASSLGTSGYYEQYF. The CDR3 bases are TGTGCCAGCAGCCTAGGGACTAGCGGTTACTACGAGCAGTACTTC. Supplemented by reference TRBV7-2 and TRBJ2-7, the full variable domain reads GAGVSQSPSNKVTEKGKDVELRCDPISGHTALYWYRQSLGQGLEFLIYFQGNSAPDKSGLPSDRFSAERTGGSVSTLTIQRTQQEDSAVYLCASSLGTSGYYEQYFGPGTRLTVT.